The entry that follows covers one T cell receptor (beta chain) sequence. In its sample, this clone comes out as large (0.1 to 1%). Its antigen is currently not known. No base qualities exist here, and no much larger clone lies one base off it. The data belong to a study of blood T cell repertoires in COVID-19 (dated by TCRdb to about 2020). In terms of the full investigation: The collaborator samples originated in the United States, Italy and Spain and spanned the acute and convalescent phases of COVID-19. The repertoires were released in a freely available public database meant as a resource for research on the immune response to SARS-CoV-2. Where available, HLA class I and class II types were obtained from metadata supplied by the sample provider rather than from assay-based typing. The dataset comprised deeply sampled blood TCRbeta repertoires from subjects exposed to, actively infected with, or recovered from COVID-19. Samples came from the ongoing ImmuneRACE study (first 160 participants) plus 1,254 subjects from 6 global collaborators. Sample metadata almost always included a de-identified subject ID, COVID-19 status, age in years and sex. The prospective study material was composed of cDNA or gDNA derived from T cells, B-cell-depleted T cells, or PBMCs.

The research as a whole found: The quantity of clinical and demographic metadata differed by source and by participant and was supplied without curation.

TCRbeta CDR3 regions were amplified from genomic DNA using the immunoSEQ Assay, a bias-controlled multiplex PCR. The authors' pipeline ran thus. The number of nucleated cells in each sample was estimated by amplification of reference gene primers within the assay. To quantify the absolute abundance of each unique TCRbeta CDR3 rearrangement, sequence reads were collapsed and filtered. For each sample, productive Simpson clonality was calculated as the square root of Simpson's diversity index across productive rearrangements. TCRdb stores this immuneACCESS table with in-frame sequences only. Part of the clones is absent; in the studies checked, under half of the shortfall reflects unresolved V genes, and no reason is known for the rest. That table gives V, J and clone size, and the DNA gave D and trimming. This sample lists some 46,000 clones; more than 80% were detected once. Of the sample, approximately 6.5% falls within the top ten clones.

Including the terminal cysteine and phenylalanine, the CDR3 comprises 14 residues. This entry keeps only the CDR3 DNA: 42 bases, framed from base 1. Germline trimming amounts to 5 bases on V and 5 bases on J, with 8 as the count of junction bases outside the gene matches. In the germline V gene (reference sequence), CDR1 corresponds to MNHEY and CDR2 to SMNVEV. The collaborating institutions used their own protocols to collect whole blood in K2EDTA tubes. For TCRbeta analysis, collaborators shipped samples as frozen whole blood, isolated PBMCs, or DNA extracted from either of those sample types. The sample taken for sequencing was peripheral blood. The receptor was isolated from a man aged 60 to 75 with acute or convalescent COVID-19. The sequence joins TRBV27 to TRBJ2-7, with 8 bases matching TRBD2. The CDR3 is CASSPSGPLDEQYF. The nucleotides read TGTGCCAGCAGTCCTAGCGGGCCCCTCGACGAGCAGTACTTC.